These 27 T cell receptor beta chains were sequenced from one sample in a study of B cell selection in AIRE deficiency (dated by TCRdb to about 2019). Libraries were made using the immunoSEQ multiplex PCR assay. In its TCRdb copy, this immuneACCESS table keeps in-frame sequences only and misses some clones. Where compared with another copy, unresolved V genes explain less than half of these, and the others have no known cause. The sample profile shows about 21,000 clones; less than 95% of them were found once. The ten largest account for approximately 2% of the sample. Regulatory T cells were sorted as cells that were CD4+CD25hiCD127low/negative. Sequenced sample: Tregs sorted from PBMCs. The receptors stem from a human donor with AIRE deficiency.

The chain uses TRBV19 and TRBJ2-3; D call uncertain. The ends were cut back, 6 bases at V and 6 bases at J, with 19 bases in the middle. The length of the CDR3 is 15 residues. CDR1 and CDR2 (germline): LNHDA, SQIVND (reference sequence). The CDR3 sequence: CASRDQDHYTDTQYF. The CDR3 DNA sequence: TGTGCCAGTAGAGACCAGGACCACTACACCGATACGCAGTATTTT.

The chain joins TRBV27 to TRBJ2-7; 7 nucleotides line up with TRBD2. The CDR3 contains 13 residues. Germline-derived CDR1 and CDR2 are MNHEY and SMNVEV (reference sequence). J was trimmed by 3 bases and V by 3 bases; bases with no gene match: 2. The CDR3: CASSLVAGYEQYF. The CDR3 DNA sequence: TGTGCCAGCAGTTTGGTAGCGGGCTACGAGCAGTACTTC.

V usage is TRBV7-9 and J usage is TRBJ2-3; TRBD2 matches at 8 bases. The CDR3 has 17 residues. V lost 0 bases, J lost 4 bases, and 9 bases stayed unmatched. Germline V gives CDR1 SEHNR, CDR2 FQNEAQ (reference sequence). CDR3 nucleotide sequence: TGTGCCAGCAGCTTAGCAGCGGGAGTGGTCTCCGCAGATACGCAGTATTTT. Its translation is CASSLAAGVVSADTQYF.

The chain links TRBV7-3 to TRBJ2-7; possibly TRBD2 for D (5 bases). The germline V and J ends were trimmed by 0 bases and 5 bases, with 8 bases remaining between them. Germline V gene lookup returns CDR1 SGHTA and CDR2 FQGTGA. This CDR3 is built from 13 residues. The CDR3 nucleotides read TGTGCCAGCAGCTTAACGTTGCGGGACGAGCAGTACTTC. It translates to CASSLTLRDEQYF.

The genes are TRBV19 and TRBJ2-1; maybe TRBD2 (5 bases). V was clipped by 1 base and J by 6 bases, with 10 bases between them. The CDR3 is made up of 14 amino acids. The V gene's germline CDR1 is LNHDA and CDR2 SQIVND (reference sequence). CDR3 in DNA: TGTGCCAGTAGTATAGGAGGGAGTGGCAATGAGCAGTTCTTC. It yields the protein CASSIGGSGNEQFF.

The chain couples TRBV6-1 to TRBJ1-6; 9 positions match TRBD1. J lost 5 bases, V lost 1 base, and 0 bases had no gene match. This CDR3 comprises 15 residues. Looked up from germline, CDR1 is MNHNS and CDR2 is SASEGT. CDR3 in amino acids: CASSEGTGDNSPLHF. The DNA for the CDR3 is TGTGCCAGCAGTGAAGGGACAGGGGATAATTCACCCCTCCACTTT.

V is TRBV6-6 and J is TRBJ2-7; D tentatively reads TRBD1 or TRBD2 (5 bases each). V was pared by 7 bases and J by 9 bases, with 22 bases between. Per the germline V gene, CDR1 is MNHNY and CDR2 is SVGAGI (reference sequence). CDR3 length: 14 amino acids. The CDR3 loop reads CASNSGLPSSVQYF. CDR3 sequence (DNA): TGTGCCAGCAATTCGGGGCTTCCCTCCTCGGTGCAGTACTTC.

The CDR3 DNA is TGTGCCAGCAGTCCCCCTCTAGCGCCAGATACGCAGTATTTT. Protein product: CASSPPLAPDTQYF. V usage is TRBV28 and J usage is TRBJ2-3; perhaps TRBD2 as D (6 bases). CDR3 length: 14 residues. CDR1 MDHEN and CDR2 SYDVKM come from the germline V gene. Trimming left V 5 bases short and J 4 bases short, with 13 bases between.

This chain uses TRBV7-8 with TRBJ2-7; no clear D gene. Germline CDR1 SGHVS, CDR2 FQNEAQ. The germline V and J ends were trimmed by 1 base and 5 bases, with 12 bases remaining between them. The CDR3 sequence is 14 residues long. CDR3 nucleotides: TGTGCCAGCAGCTTAGAGGCGTACCGACACGAGCAGTACTTC. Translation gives CASSLEAYRHEQYF.

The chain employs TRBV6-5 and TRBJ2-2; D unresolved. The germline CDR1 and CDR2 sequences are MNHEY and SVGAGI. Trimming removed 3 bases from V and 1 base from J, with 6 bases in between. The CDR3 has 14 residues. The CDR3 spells CASSYTGNTGELFF. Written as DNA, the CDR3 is TGTGCCAGCAGTTATACGGGGAACACCGGGGAGCTGTTTTTT.

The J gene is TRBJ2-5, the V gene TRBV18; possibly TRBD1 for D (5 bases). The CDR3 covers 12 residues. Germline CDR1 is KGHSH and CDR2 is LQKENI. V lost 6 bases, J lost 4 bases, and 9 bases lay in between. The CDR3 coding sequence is TGTGCCAGCTCGTGGCAGGGAGAGACCCAGTACTTC. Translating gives CASSWQGETQYF.

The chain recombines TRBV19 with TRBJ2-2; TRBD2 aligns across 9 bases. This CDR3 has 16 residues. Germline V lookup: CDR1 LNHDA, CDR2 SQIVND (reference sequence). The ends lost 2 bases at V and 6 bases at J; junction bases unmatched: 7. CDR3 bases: TGTGCCAGTAGTATACAGGGCGGGAGGGCCCCCGGGGAGCTGTTTTTT. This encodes CASSIQGGRAPGELFF.

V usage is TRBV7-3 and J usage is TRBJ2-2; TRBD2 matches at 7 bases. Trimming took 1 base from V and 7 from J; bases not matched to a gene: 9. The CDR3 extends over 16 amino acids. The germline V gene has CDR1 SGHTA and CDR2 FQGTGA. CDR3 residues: CASSLNRGRGGGELFF. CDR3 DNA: TGTGCCAGCAGCTTAAACCGCGGGAGAGGTGGCGGGGAGCTGTTTTTT.

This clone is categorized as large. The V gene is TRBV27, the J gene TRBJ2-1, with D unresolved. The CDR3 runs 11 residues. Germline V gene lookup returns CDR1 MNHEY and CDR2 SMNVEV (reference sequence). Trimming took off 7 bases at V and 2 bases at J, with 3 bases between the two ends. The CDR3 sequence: CASTAYNEQFF. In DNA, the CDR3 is TGTGCCAGCACTGCCTACAATGAGCAGTTCTTC.

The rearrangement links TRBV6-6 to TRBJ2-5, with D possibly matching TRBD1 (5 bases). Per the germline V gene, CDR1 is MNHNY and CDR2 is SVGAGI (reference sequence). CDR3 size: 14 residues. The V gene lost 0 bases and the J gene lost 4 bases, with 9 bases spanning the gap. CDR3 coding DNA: TGTGCCAGCAGTTACTCCCAGGGTTCAGAGACCCAGTACTTC. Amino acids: CASSYSQGSETQYF.

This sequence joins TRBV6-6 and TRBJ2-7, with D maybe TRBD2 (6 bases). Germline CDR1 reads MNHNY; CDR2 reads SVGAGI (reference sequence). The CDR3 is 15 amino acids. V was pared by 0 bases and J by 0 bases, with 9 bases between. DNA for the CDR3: TGTGCCAGCAGTTACTCTAGCGGCCGCTCCTACGAGCAGTACTTC. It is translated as CASSYSSGRSYEQYF.

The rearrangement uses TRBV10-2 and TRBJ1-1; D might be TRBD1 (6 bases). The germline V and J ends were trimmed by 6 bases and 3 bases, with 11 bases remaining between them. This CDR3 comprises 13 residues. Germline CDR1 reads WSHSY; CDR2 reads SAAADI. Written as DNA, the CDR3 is TGCGCCAGCAGAACAGGGTCCTACACTGAAGCTTTCTTT. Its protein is CASRTGSYTEAFF.

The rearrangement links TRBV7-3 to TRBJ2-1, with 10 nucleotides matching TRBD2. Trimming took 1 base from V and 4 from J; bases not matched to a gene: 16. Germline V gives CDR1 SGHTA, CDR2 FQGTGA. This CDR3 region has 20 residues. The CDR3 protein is CASSLRSPVAGGVLYNEQFF. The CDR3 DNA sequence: TGTGCCAGCAGCTTAAGGTCTCCGGTAGCGGGAGGAGTTTTGTACAATGAGCAGTTCTTC.

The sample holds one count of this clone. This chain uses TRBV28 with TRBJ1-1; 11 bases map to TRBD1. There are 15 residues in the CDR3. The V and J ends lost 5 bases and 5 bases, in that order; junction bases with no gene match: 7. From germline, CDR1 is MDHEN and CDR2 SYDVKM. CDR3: CASSLGQGAGTEAFF. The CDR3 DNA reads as TGTGCCAGCAGTCTCGGACAGGGGGCGGGAACTGAAGCTTTCTTT.

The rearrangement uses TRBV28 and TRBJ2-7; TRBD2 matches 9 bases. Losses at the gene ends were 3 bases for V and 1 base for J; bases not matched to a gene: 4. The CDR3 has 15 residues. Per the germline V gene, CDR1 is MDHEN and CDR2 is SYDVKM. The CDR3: CASSFASGTSYEQYF. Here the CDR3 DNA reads TGTGCCAGCAGTTTCGCTAGCGGGACTTCCTACGAGCAGTACTTC.

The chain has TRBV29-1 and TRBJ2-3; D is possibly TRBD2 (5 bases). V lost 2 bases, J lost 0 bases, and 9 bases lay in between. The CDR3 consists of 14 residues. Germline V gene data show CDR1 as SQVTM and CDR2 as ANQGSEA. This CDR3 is CSVEPRTSTDTQYF. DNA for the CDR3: TGCAGCGTTGAACCGAGGACTAGCACAGATACGCAGTATTTT.

The CDR3 sequence is CASSRVYQETQYF. The CDR3 coding sequence is TGTGCCAGCAGTCGGGTGTACCAAGAGACCCAGTACTTC. The chain carries TRBV25-1 and TRBJ2-5; no reliable D call. The CDR3 sequence is 13 residues long. Germline CDR1 reads MGHDK; CDR2 reads SYGVNS. The V and J ends lost 5 bases and 0 bases respectively, with 7 bases between them.

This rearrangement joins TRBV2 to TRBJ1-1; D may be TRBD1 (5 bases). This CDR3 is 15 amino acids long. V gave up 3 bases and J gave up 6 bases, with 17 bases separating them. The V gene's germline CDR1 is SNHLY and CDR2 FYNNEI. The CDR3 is CASSDAGDWPAEAFF. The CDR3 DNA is TGTGCCAGCAGTGACGCGGGGGACTGGCCGGCTGAAGCTTTCTTT.

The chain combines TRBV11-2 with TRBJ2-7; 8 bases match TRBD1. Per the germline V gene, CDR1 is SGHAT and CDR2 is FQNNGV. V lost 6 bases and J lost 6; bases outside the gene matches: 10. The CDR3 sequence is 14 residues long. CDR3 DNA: TGTGCCAGCAGAACCGGGGCAGGGGGCTTCGAGCAGTACTTC. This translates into CASRTGAGGFEQYF. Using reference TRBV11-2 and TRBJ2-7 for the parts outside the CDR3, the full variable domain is EAGVAQSPRYKIIEKRQSVAFWCNPISGHATLYWYQQILGQGPKLLIQFQNNGVVDDSQLPKDRFSAERLKGVDSTLKIQPAKLEDSAVYLCASRTGAGGFEQYFGPGTRLTVT.

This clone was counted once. The CDR3 loop is CASSFRLAGVNEQYF. The CDR3, as DNA: TGTGCCAGCAGCTTCCGACTAGCGGGAGTGAACGAGCAGTACTTC. The chain has TRBV5-5 and TRBJ2-7; TRBD2 matches at 12 bases. Looked up from germline, CDR1 is SGHKS and CDR2 is YYEKEE (reference sequence). The CDR3 totals 15 residues. The junction had 5 bases not matched to a gene; V was cut back by 2 bases and J by 5 bases.

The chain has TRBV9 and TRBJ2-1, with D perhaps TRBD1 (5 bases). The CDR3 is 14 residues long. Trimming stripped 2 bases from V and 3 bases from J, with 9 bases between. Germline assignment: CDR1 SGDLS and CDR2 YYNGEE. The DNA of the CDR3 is TGTGCCAGCAGCGTCGACAGCTACTACAATGAGCAGTTCTTC. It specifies CASSVDSYYNEQFF.

This CDR3 reads CSIVKRGYEQYF. CDR3 nucleotides: TGCAGCATAGTAAAGAGGGGTTACGAGCAGTACTTC. V usage is TRBV29-1 and J usage is TRBJ2-7; either TRBD1 or TRBD2 may fit D (5 bases each). The CDR3 contains 12 residues. V lost 8 bases, J lost 4 bases, and 15 bases lay in between. Germline V lookup: CDR1 SQVTM, CDR2 ANQGSEA.